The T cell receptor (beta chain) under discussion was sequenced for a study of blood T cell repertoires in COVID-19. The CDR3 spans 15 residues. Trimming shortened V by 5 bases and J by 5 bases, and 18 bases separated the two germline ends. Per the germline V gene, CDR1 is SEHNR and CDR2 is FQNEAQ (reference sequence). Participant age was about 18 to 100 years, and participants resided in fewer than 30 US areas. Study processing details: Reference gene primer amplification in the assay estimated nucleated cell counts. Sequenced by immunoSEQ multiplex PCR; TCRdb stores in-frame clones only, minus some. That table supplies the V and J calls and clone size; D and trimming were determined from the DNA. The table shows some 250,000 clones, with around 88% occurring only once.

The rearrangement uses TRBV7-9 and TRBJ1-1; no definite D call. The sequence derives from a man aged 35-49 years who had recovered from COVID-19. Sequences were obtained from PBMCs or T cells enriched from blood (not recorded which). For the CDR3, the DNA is TGTGCCAGCAGCCCCACCGGAGGGAGGGTAACTGAAGCTTTCTTT. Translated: CASSPTGGRVTEAFF.